A single sample gave rise to the 10 T cell receptor beta chains below, sequenced in a study of CD4+ T cells in melanoma. Assay used: immunoSEQ multiplex PCR; TCRdb lists only in-frame clones, some missing. The sample lists about 54,000 clones, roughly two thirds occurring once. The sequenced sample was tumor tissue. Receptors were obtained from a human donor with melanoma.

This chain uses TRBV5-6 with TRBJ2-2, with D maybe TRBD2 (7 bases). This CDR3 comprises 15 residues. The germline CDR1 and CDR2 sequences are SGHDT and YYEEEE. V was pared by 4 bases and J by 7 bases, with 17 bases between. The CDR3 region has the DNA TGTGCCAGCAGCCAGTGGGGGGGCGCCTTCGGGGAGCTGTTTTTT. Amino acid sequence: CASSQWGGAFGELFF.

This clone is labeled medium-sized. This chain connects TRBV5-3 to TRBJ1-5; 7 bases match TRBD1. TRBV5-3 is annotated as an ORF whose role is uncertain. V lost 4 bases to trimming and J lost 0 bases; unmatched junction nucleotides: 22. The CDR3 runs 21 residues. As DNA, the CDR3 is TGTGCCAGAAGCCCACCTAACAGGGGAAATCGACATATATATAGCAATCAGCCCCAGCATTTT. Its protein is CARSPPNRGNRHIYSNQPQHF.

The chain is built from TRBV6-1 and TRBJ2-3; TRBD2 matches 7 bases. V was clipped by 5 bases and J by 2 bases; unmatched bases: 4. In germline, CDR1 is MNHNS, CDR2 SASEGT. The CDR3 sequence is 14 residues long. The CDR3 DNA sequence: TGTGCCAGCAGTCCTCGGGACTACACAGATACGCAGTATTTT. It specifies CASSPRDYTDTQYF.

This CDR3 reads CASSQENFYGYTF. The CDR3 DNA sequence: TGTGCCAGCAGCCAAGAGAATTTCTATGGCTACACCTTC. This chain connects TRBV14 to TRBJ1-2; D remains ambiguous. Germline V gene lookup returns CDR1 SGHDN and CDR2 FVKESK. The CDR3 extends over 13 amino acids. V lost 0 bases, J lost 4 bases, and 6 bases lay in between.

The table lists this clone with a few counts. This chain's CDR3 is CASRTDTSSTTVGTPYEQYF. DNA for the CDR3: TGTGCCAGCAGGACCGATACATCATCAACCACGGTGGGGACACCCTACGAGCAGTACTTC. The chain has TRBV28 and TRBJ2-7; TRBD1 might be the D (6 bases). The germline V gene has CDR1 MDHEN and CDR2 SYDVKM. The CDR3 runs to 20 residues. V was pared by 6 bases and J by 2 bases, with 32 bases between.

This clone occurred once. This chain uses TRBV28 with TRBJ1-5; a weak D match, TRBD1 (5 bases). The CDR3 sequence is 13 residues long. Trimming left V 7 bases short and J 4 bases short, with 11 bases between. In germline, CDR1 is MDHEN, CDR2 SYDVKM. CDR3 residues: CASTARGNQPQHF. In DNA form, the CDR3 reads TGTGCCAGCACCGCTCGGGGGAATCAGCCCCAGCATTTT.

This clone turned up a few times. CDR3 sequence reads: CASSPNTGSYNEQFF. The CDR3, as DNA: TGCGCCAGCAGTCCGAACACGGGCTCCTACAATGAGCAGTTCTTC. The chain recombines TRBV5-1 with TRBJ2-1; no reliable D call. The CDR3 loop spans 15 amino acids. V lost 5 bases and J lost 0, with 12 bases in between. CDR1 and CDR2 from the germline V gene are SGHRS and YFSETQ.

The genes are TRBV6-6 and TRBJ2-5, with D perhaps TRBD2 (5 bases). The V end lost 2 bases, the J end lost 2 bases, and 6 bases lay between the germline ends. Germline CDR1 and CDR2: MNHNY and SVGAGI (reference sequence). The CDR3 length is 13 residues. The CDR3 reads CASSYTGQETQYF. CDR3 coding DNA: TGTGCCAGCAGTTACACGGGGCAAGAGACCCAGTACTTC.

The V gene is TRBV5-6, the J gene TRBJ2-3, with a tentative D call TRBD1 (6 bases). Between the trimmed V and J ends, which lost 1 base and 2 bases, there was a span of 11 bases. Germline-derived CDR1 and CDR2 are SGHDT and YYEEEE. The CDR3 sequence is 15 residues long. CDR3 amino acids: CASSLLSGATDTQYF. DNA of the CDR3: TGTGCCAGCAGCTTGTTATCAGGGGCCACAGATACGCAGTATTTT.

In DNA form, the CDR3 reads TGTGCCAGTAGTCCTTTAGGACAGGGGGTGACCGGGGCCAACGTCCTGACTTTC. This sequence encodes CASSPLGQGVTGANVLTF. The rearrangement uses TRBV19 and TRBJ2-6, with 10 nucleotides matching TRBD1. This CDR3 contains 18 residues. After removal of 5 bases from V and 4 bases from J, the junction contained 11 bases not matched to a gene. In germline, CDR1 is LNHDA, CDR2 SQIVND (reference sequence).